This T cell receptor beta chain is from a study of shared clonotypes between healthy human individuals. The material for each subset, its genomic DNA, was split evenly across several immunoSEQ plates. TCRdb keeps only in-frame clones here, not all; method: immunoSEQ multiplex PCR. The sample includes 1,400,000 or so clones, about 98.5% of them seen just once. For this clone: Its antigen remains unidentified.

Adults of Caucasian background living in Nashville, Tennessee made up all donors. V gave up 5 bases and J gave up 3 bases; unmatched junction bases: 8. Looked up from germline, CDR1 is SGHVS and CDR2 is FNYEAQ. The CDR3 consists of 16 residues. Study conclusions and caveats: Since donors were few, the genetic and exposure-history diversity represented was limited. Measured sharing among donors was expected to vary with sequencing depth.

The TCR sequence derives from a man younger than 40 in good health. The rearrangement joins TRBV7-6 to TRBJ2-7, with TRBD2 identical over 12 bases. Sequencing used naive CD4+ T cells sorted from blood. Specified subset: CD45RA+ positively selected. CDR3 coding DNA: TGTGCCAGCAGCCGATGGACTAGCGGGGATTTCTACGAGCAGTACTTC. It translates to CASSRWTSGDFYEQYF.